This T cell receptor beta chain was obtained from a study of shared clonotypes between healthy human individuals. Germline lookup yields CDR1 LNHNV and CDR2 YYDKDF (reference sequence). This CDR3 spans 16 amino acids. Trimming cost V 0 bases and J 1 base, with 10 bases left between them. Replicate PCRs from sorted subsets contained approximately 200 ng DNA, which is 30,000 to 35,000 T cell genomes. Profiling relied on immunoSEQ multiplex PCR, and the TCRdb table lists in-frame clones only, not all of them. The data hold a few million clones, with about 92% observed a single time. The count of this clone is one.

Source material: naive CD4+ T cells sorted from blood. Subset denoted: CD45RA+ positively selected. The receptor comes from a man aged 18 to 30 in good health. The chain couples TRBV15 to TRBJ1-5; no firm D call. CDR3 amino acids: CATSREGTESNQPQHF. CDR3 DNA sequence: TGTGCCACCAGCAGAGAGGGAACGGAGAGCAATCAGCCCCAGCATTTT.